This T cell receptor beta chain was identified in a study of blood T cell repertoires in COVID-19. Looked up from germline, CDR1 is SNHLY and CDR2 is FYNNEI. CDR3 size: 15 residues. Unmatched junction bases numbered 10, after V lost 7 bases and J lost 3 bases. The assay was immunoSEQ multiplex PCR, and TCRdb's table has in-frame clones only and misses some. The data show around 270,000 clones, 80% to 90% seen once. The clonotype originates from a man aged 35 to 55 with acute or convalescent COVID-19. Sequencing input: peripheral blood. This chain joins TRBV2 and TRBJ2-7; 9 bases are a match to TRBD1. The chain's CDR3 is CASTLTRTGDYEQYF. CDR3 in DNA: TGTGCCAGCACCCTAACCCGGACAGGGGACTACGAGCAGTACTTC.